What follows describes a single T cell receptor (beta chain). Antigen: not known. V was pared by 2 bases and J by 2 bases, with 3 bases of the junction left unmatched. The CDR3 totals 15 residues. CDR1 MGHRA and CDR2 YSYEKL come from the germline V gene. This sample was included in a study of molecular identifiers for immune sequencing clone quantification. Notes on the study in general: Spiked Jurkat TCR RNA equivalent to one cell was reportedly detectable in about 900,000 naive cells. For effector cells, clones above 20 RNA copies held over 99% of molecules; for naive cells, under 1%.

Bulk TCR libraries used previously described methods and listed TCR primers. TCRdb called the PCR reads again in MiXCR, with one record for every CDR3 protein. The sample lists approximately 550,000 distinct CDR3 sequences; under 30% were seen once. Naive CD8 T cells were sorted as CD8+CD4-CCR7+CD45RA+. Sequenced sample: naive CD8+ T cells from blood, with Jurkat cell RNA spiked in. The subset denotes: FACS-sorted CD8+CD4-CCR7+CD45RA+ naive T cells. The sequence derives from a human donor in good health. Some libraries in this study had Jurkat cell RNA spiked in. V gene TRBV4-1 combines with J gene TRBJ2-7, with 10 bases lining up with TRBD1. CDR3 sequence reads: CASSQRTGGAYEQYF. DNA for the CDR3: TGCGCCAGCAGCCAAAGGACAGGGGGGGCCTACGAGCAGTACTTC.